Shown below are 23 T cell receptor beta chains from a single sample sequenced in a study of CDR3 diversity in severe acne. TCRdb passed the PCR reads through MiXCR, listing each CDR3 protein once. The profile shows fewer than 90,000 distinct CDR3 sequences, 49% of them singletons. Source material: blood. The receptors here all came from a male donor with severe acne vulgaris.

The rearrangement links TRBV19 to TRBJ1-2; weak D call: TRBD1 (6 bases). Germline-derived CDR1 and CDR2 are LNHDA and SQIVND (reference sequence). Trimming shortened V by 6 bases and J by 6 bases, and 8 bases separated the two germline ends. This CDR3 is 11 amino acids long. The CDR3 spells CASRAGDGYTF. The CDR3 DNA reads TGTGCCAGTAGGGCAGGGGATGGCTACACCTTC. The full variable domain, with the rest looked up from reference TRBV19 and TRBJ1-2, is DGGITQSPKYLFRKEGQNVTLSCEQNLNHDAMYWYRQDPGQGLRLIYYSQIVNDFQKGDIAEGYSVSREKKESFPLTVTSAQKNPTAFYLCASRAGDGYTFGSGTRLTVV.

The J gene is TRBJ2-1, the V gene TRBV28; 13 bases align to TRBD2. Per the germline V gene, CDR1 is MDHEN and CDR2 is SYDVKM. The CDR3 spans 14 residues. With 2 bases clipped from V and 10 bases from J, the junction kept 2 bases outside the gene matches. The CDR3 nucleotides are TGTGCCAGCAGTTTAGGGACTAGCGGGAAGGAGCAGTTCTTC. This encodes CASSLGTSGKEQFF. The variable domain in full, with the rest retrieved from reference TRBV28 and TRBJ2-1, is DVKVTQSSRYLVKRTGEKVFLECVQDMDHENMFWYRQDPGLGLRLIYFSYDVKMKEKGDIPEGYSVSREKKERFSLILESASTNQTSMYLCASSLGTSGKEQFFGPGTRLTVL.

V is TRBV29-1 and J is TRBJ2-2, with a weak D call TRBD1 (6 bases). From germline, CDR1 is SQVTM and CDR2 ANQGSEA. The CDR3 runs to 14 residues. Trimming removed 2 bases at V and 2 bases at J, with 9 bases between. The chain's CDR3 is CSVETGFNTGELFF. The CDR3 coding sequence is TGCAGCGTTGAAACAGGGTTTAACACCGGGGAGCTGTTTTTT.

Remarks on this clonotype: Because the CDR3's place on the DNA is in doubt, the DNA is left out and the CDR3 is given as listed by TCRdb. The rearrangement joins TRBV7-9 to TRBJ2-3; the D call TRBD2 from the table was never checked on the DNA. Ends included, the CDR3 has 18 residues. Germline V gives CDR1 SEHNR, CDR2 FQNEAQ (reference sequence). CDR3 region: CASSFYICSASGQGTQYF.

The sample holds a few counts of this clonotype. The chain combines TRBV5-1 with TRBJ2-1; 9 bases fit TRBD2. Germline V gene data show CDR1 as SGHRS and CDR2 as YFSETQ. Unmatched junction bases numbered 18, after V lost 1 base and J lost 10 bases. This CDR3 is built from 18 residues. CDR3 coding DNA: TGCGCCAGCAGCTTGTCCTTCCTTAGCGGGAGTGCCCTCGGGGAGCAGTTCTTC. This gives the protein CASSLSFLSGSALGEQFF.

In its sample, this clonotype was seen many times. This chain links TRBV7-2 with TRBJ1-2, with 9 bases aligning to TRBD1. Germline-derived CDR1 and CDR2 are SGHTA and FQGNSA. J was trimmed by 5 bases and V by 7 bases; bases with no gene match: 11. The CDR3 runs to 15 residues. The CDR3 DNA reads TGTGCCAGCACCCTAACGGGACAGGGAAGTTATGGCTACACCTTC. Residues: CASTLTGQGSYGYTF.

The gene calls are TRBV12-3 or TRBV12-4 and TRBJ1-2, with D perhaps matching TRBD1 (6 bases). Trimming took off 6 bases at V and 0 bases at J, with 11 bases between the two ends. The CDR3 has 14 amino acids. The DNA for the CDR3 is TGTGCCAGCAGCCCCCGGACAGCTAACTATGGCTACACCTTC. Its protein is CASSPRTANYGYTF.

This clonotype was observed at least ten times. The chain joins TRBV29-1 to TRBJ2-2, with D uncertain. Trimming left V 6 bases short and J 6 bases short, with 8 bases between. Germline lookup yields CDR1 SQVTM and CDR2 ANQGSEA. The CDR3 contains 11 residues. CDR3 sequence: CSVGDAGELFF. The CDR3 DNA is TGCAGCGTAGGTGATGCCGGGGAGCTGTTTTTT.

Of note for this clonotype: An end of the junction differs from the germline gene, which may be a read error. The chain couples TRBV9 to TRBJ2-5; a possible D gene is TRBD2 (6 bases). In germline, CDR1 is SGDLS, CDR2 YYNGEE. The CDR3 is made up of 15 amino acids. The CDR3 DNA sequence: TGTGCCAGAAGCGTAGTAGGAGGGCCCTCCGAGACCCAGTACTTC. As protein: CARSVVGGPSETQYF.

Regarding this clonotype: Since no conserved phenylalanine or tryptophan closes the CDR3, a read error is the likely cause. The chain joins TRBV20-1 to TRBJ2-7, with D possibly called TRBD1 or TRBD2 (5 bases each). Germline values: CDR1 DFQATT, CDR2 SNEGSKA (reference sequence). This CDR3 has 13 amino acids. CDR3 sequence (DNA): TGCAGTGCCAGCCGCTCAGGGACCTACGAACAGTACCTC. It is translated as CSASRSGTYEQYL.

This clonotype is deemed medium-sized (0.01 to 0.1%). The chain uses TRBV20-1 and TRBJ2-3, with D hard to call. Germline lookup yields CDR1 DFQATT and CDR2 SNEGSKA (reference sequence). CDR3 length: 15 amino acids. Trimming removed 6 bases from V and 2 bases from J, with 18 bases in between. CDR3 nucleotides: TGCAGTGCCGCTCGGTCGTCCGGAGTCACAGATACGCAGTATTTT. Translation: CSAARSSGVTDTQYF.

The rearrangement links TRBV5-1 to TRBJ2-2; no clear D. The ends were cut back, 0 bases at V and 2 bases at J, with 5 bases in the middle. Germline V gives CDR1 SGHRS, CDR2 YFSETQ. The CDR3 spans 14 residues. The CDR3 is CASSLETNTGELFF. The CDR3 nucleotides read TGCGCCAGCAGCTTGGAGACTAACACCGGGGAGCTGTTTTTT.

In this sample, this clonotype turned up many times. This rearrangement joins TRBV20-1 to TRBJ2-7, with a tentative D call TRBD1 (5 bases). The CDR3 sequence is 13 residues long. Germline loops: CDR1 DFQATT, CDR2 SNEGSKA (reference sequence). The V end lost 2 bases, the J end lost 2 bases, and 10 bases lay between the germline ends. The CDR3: CSARKGETYEQYV. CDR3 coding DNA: TGCAGTGCTAGAAAAGGGGAAACCTACGAGCAGTACGTC.

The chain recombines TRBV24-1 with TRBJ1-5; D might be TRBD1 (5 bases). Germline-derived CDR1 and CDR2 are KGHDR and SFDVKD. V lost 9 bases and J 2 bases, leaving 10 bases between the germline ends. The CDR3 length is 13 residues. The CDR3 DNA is TGTGCCACCCACCCGGGGGGCAATCAGCCCCAGCATTTT. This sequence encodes CATHPGGNQPQHF.

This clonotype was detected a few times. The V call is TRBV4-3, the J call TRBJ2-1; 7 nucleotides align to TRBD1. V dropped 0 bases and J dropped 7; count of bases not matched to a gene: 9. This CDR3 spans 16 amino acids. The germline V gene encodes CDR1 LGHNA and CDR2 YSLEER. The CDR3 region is CASSQDGGDRANEQFF. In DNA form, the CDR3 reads TGCGCCAGCAGCCAAGATGGAGGCGACAGGGCTAATGAGCAGTTCTTC.

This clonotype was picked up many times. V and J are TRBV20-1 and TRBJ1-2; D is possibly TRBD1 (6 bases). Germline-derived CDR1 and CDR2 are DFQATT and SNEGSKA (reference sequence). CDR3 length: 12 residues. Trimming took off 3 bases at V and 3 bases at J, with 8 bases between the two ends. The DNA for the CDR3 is TGCAGTGCTAGGGCAGGGGACTATGGCTACACCTTC. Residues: CSARAGDYGYTF.

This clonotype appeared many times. The chain's CDR3 is CASSIISGGLTDTQYF. The CDR3, as DNA: TGTGCCAGTAGTATAATTAGCGGGGGCCTCACAGATACGCAGTATTTT. This chain uses TRBV19 with TRBJ2-3; TRBD2 agrees at 9 bases. V trimming: 2 bases; J trimming: 2 bases; junction bases outside the gene matches: 5. There are 16 residues in the CDR3. CDR1 and CDR2 (germline): LNHDA, SQIVND (reference sequence). Looking up the rest from reference TRBV19 and TRBJ2-3 gives the full variable domain: DGGITQSPKYLFRKEGQNVTLSCEQNLNHDAMYWYRQDPGQGLRLIYYSQIVNDFQKGDIAEGYSVSREKKESFPLTVTSAQKNPTAFYLCASSIISGGLTDTQYFGPGTRLTVL.

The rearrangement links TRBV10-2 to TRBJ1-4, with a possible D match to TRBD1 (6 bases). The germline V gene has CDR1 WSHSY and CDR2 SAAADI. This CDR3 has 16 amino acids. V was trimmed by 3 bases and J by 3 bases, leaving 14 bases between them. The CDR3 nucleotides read TGCGCCAGCAGTGACCAGGGGCGAACGGCTAATGAAAAACTGTTTTTT. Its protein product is CASSDQGRTANEKLFF.

CDR3 in amino acids: CSARGTRTYEQYF. The CDR3, as DNA: TGCAGTGCTAGAGGGACGCGGACCTACGAGCAGTACTTC. The chain couples TRBV20-1 to TRBJ2-7; D is undetermined. Germline V gene sequence: CDR1 DFQATT, CDR2 SNEGSKA (reference sequence). This CDR3 spans 13 amino acids. The germline V and J ends were trimmed by 1 base and 2 bases, with 9 bases remaining between them.

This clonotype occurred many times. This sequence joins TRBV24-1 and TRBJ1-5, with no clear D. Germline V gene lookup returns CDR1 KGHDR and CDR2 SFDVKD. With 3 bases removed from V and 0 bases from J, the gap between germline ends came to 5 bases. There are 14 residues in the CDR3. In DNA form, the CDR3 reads TGTGCCACCAGTGATATTAATAGCAATCAGCCCCAGCATTTT. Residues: CATSDINSNQPQHF.

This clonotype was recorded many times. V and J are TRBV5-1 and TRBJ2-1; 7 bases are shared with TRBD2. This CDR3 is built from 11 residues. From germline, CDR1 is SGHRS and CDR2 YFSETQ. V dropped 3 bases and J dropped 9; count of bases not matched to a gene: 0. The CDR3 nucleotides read TGCGCCAGCAGCTCGGGGGGTGAGCAGTTCTTC. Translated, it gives CASSSGGEQFF. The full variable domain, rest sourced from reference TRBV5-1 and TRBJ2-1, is KAGVTQTPRYLIKTRGQQVTLSCSPISGHRSVSWYQQTPGQGLQFLFEYFSETQRNKGNFPGRFSGRQFSNSRSEMNVSTLELGDSALYLCASSSGGEQFFGPGTRLTVL.

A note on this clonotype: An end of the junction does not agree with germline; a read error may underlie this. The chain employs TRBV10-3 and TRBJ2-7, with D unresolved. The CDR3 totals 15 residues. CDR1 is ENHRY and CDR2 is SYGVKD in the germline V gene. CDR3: CASSEDATVPYEQYF. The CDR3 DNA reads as TGTGCCAGCAGTGAAGATGCGACGGTGCCCTACGAGCAGTACTTC.

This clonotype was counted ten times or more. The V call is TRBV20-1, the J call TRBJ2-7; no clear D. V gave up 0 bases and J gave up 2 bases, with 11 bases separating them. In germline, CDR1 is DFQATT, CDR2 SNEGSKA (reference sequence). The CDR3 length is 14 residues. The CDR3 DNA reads TGCAGTGCTAGAGAGCCGGCCCAAACCTACGAGCAGTACGTC. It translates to CSAREPAQTYEQYV.